The 17 T cell receptor beta chains in this list originate from one sample, sequenced in a study of blood T cells in healthy people across ages. Combining a sample-barcoded 5' primer with a J-beta primer mix, a second PCR ran for about 7 to 12 cycles. TCRdb reprocessed the 5' RACE reads with MiXCR, giving one entry per CDR3 protein. The sample carries around 1,700,000 distinct CDR3 sequences, approximately 30% recorded once. Sequencing was done on a sample of blood. Receptor source: a woman in her 30s in good health.

This clonotype has at least ten counts. The chain joins TRBV20-1 to TRBJ2-7; D possibly corresponds to TRBD2 (6 bases). CDR3 length: 15 amino acids. From germline, CDR1 is DFQATT and CDR2 SNEGSKA (reference sequence). Trimming shortened V by 2 bases and J by 1 base, and 15 bases separated the two germline ends. The DNA for the CDR3 is TGCAGTGCTAGACTAAGTCCCGGGACTTCCTACGAGCAGTACTTC. Encoded protein: CSARLSPGTSYEQYF.

This clonotype appeared a single time. The V call is TRBV20-1, the J call TRBJ2-2, with D possibly TRBD2 on 6 matching bases. V was pared by 0 bases and J by 0 bases, with 8 bases between. Germline V CDR1 and CDR2: DFQATT, SNEGSKA (reference sequence). The CDR3 spans 15 residues. This CDR3 is CSAREGGSNTGELFF. CDR3 nucleotides: TGCAGTGCTAGAGAGGGGGGATCGAACACCGGGGAGCTGTTTTTT.

In its sample, this clonotype was seen a few times. This chain connects TRBV7-9 to TRBJ1-1; the D gene is possibly TRBD1 (5 bases). V lost 6 bases and J lost 1, with 15 bases in between. The CDR3 loop spans 15 amino acids. Germline CDR1 and CDR2: SEHNR and FQNEAQ (reference sequence). The CDR3 region is CASSTTGTQNTEAFF. The CDR3 nucleotides are TGTGCCAGCAGTACAACCGGGACTCAGAACACTGAAGCTTTCTTT.

In its sample, this clonotype was seen a few times. The CDR3 spells CSARLWTSTDTQYF. The CDR3 DNA sequence: TGCAGTGCTAGACTCTGGACTAGCACAGATACGCAGTATTTT. J is TRBJ2-3 and V is TRBV20-1, with D tentatively TRBD2 (5 bases). Trimming shortened V by 2 bases and J by 0 bases, and 9 bases separated the two germline ends. In germline, CDR1 is DFQATT, CDR2 SNEGSKA (reference sequence). The CDR3 is made up of 14 amino acids.

Concerning this clonotype itself: The junction shows a germline mismatch at one end, possibly a read error. V and J are TRBV5-1 and TRBJ2-1; D perhaps matches TRBD1 (6 bases). This CDR3 region has 13 residues. Germline V CDR1 and CDR2: SGHRS, YFSETQ. The CDR3 protein is CVSSLGANQPEFF. In nucleotides, the CDR3 is TGCGTCAGCAGCTTGGGGGCGAATCAGCCGGAGTTCTTC.

This clonotype appeared many times. The genes are TRBV6-5 and TRBJ1-2; 8 bases agree with TRBD1. After removal of 4 bases from V and 12 bases from J, the junction contained 10 bases not matched to a gene. The CDR3 sequence is 13 residues long. Germline V gene sequence: CDR1 MNHEY, CDR2 SVGAGI. CDR3 nucleotide sequence: TGTGCCAGCAGTTTTGTCCGGGACAGGAAAAACACCTTC. This encodes CASSFVRDRKNTF.

In this sample, this clonotype turned up once. The gene calls are TRBV5-5 and TRBJ2-3, with unresolved D. CDR3 length: 14 amino acids. V was trimmed by 1 base and J by 2 bases, leaving 8 bases between them. CDR1 is SGHKS and CDR2 is YYEKEE in the germline V gene (reference sequence). The CDR3 coding sequence is TGTGCCAGCAGCTTGAACCCGTACACAGATACGCAGTATTTT. This codes for CASSLNPYTDTQYF.

CDR3: CASSGLAGGPDEQYF. The CDR3, as DNA: TGCGCCAGCAGTGGGCTAGCGGGAGGGCCTGATGAGCAGTACTTC. J is TRBJ2-5 and V is TRBV5-1; TRBD2 matches at 12 bases. CDR1 SGHRS and CDR2 YFSETQ come from the germline V gene. J was trimmed by 11 bases and V by 5 bases; bases with no gene match: 13. The CDR3 is made up of 15 amino acids.

This clonotype was recorded a few times. The chain has TRBV12-3 or TRBV12-4 and TRBJ2-3, with a weak D call TRBD1 (6 bases). V was trimmed by 6 bases and J by 4 bases, leaving 20 bases between them. This CDR3 has 16 amino acids. The CDR3 bases are TGTGCCAGCAGACAACCTGGGGGCCCCCTGGCAGATACGCAGTATTTT. It codes for CASRQPGGPLADTQYF.

In its sample, this clonotype was seen a few times. V gene TRBV6-1 combines with J gene TRBJ2-7; 9 bases agree with TRBD1. Losses at the gene ends were 6 bases for V and 3 bases for J; bases not matched to a gene: 6. The CDR3 spans 14 residues. CDR1 is MNHNS, CDR2 SASEGT, per germline. The CDR3 nucleotides read TGTGCCAGCAGGTGGACAGGGGTCATCTACGAGCAGTACTTC. This sequence encodes CASRWTGVIYEQYF.

There are many counts of this clonotype. The rearrangement joins TRBV7-3 to TRBJ2-1, with unresolved D. Trimming pared 2 bases from V and 7 bases from J, leaving 9 bases between. Germline assignment: CDR1 SGHTA and CDR2 FQGTGA. The CDR3 is 13 amino acids. The CDR3 protein is CASSLRPENEQFF. The CDR3, as DNA: TGTGCCAGCAGCTTACGTCCGGAGAATGAGCAGTTCTTC.

The V call is TRBV20-1, the J call TRBJ2-7; TRBD1 might be the D (6 bases). Trimming shortened V by 6 bases and J by 4 bases, and 16 bases separated the two germline ends. CDR3 length: 13 amino acids. Germline lookup yields CDR1 DFQATT and CDR2 SNEGSKA (reference sequence). The CDR3 DNA follows: TGCAGTGCACTATCCTCCAGGGGTTACGAGCAGTACTTC. It is translated as CSALSSRGYEQYF.

This clonotype was recorded at least ten times. The rearrangement uses TRBV6-5 and TRBJ2-6, with D hard to call. The CDR3 sequence is 14 residues long. The germline V gene encodes CDR1 MNHEY and CDR2 SVGAGI. Deletions cut 2 bases from V and 0 bases from J, with 2 bases between. The CDR3 DNA sequence: TGTGCCAGCAGTTACGACTCTGGGGCCAACGTCCTGACTTTC. It translates to CASSYDSGANVLTF.

This clonotype was found a few times. The germline gene is not matched at one end of the junction; a read error may be the cause. J is TRBJ2-6 and V is TRBV7-2, with 11 nucleotides matching TRBD1. Germline V gives CDR1 SGHTA, CDR2 FQGNSA. The CDR3 runs 17 residues. The CDR3 loop reads CASSSGQGAAGASVLTF. The CDR3 coding sequence is TGTGCCAGCAGCTCCGGACAGGGGGCGGCTGGGGCCAGCGTCCTGACTTTC.

The chain uses TRBV20-1 and TRBJ2-5; TRBD2 matches 7 bases. Trimming cost V 0 bases and J 5 bases; bases outside gene matches: 12. This CDR3 is 16 amino acids long. Germline CDR1 reads DFQATT; CDR2 reads SNEGSKA (reference sequence). CDR3 residues: CSARDLVNSGGETQYF. The CDR3 nucleotides are TGCAGTGCTAGAGATCTCGTTAACTCCGGGGGGGAGACCCAGTACTTC.

About this clonotype: A much more abundant neighbour one base away suggests this may be a read error. This chain connects TRBV20-1 to TRBJ2-1; 7 nucleotides line up with TRBD2. The junction had 7 bases not matched to a gene; V was cut back by 5 bases and J by 9 bases. CDR3 size: 12 residues. The germline CDR1 and CDR2 sequences are DFQATT and SNEGSKA (reference sequence). For the CDR3, the DNA is TGCAGTGCTTACAGTCTAGCGGCTGAGCAGTTCTTC. Its translation is CSAYSLAAEQFF.

This clonotype appeared many times. The chain employs TRBV20-1 and TRBJ2-5; the D is unclear. Trimming shortened V by 3 bases and J by 5 bases, and 7 bases separated the two germline ends. Germline V gene data show CDR1 as DFQATT and CDR2 as SNEGSKA (reference sequence). The CDR3 loop spans 11 amino acids. This CDR3 reads CSASDRETQYF. CDR3 DNA sequence: TGCAGTGCTAGTGATCGGGAGACCCAGTACTTC.